Sequencing of this T cell receptor beta chain was carried out in a study of blood T cell repertoires in COVID-19. The wider study: Specimens from acute and convalescent COVID-19 originated in the United States, Italy and Spain. Sources were T cells, B-cell-depleted T cells, or PBMCs; the material itself was cDNA or gDNA.

Per the original data handling: By means of reference gene primer amplification, nucleated cell counts were estimated. Clones were read by immunoSEQ multiplex PCR, and TCRdb kept only the in-frame ones, dropping some. That table supplies the V and J calls and clone size; D and trimming were determined from the DNA. The sample shows more than 95,000 clones, around 63% of them seen only once. Per the germline V gene, CDR1 is LGHDT and CDR2 is YNNKEL (reference sequence). The CDR3 has 16 amino acids. Trimming cost V 1 base and J 10 bases, with 20 bases left between them. The J gene is TRBJ2-1, the V gene TRBV3-1 (or the pseudogene TRBV3-2); tentative D call: TRBD1 (6 bases). Sample: peripheral blood. This receptor was obtained from a woman in her 70s with acute or convalescent COVID-19. CDR3 sequence (DNA): TGTGCCAGCAGCCAAGTTGAGGGGGTCCTAGACGACGAGCAGTTCTTC. Its protein is CASSQVEGVLDDEQFF.